The 23 T cell receptor beta chains in this list originate from one sample, sequenced in a study of CD4 T cells in relation to SARS-CoV-2 and coronaviruses. Assay used: immunoSEQ multiplex PCR; TCRdb lists only in-frame clones, some missing. Seen here are 35,000 to 45,000 clones, about 86% observed once, and the top ten hold 6.6%. Their cognate antigens are unknown. Sample: naive CD4+ T cells from PBMCs, cultured in vitro. As to subset: naive CD4+ T cells isolated by negative enrichment. These receptor sequences come from an adult with COVID-19.

The gene calls are TRBV28 and TRBJ2-7, with 10 bases aligning to TRBD2. Germline V gene sequence: CDR1 MDHEN, CDR2 SYDVKM. The CDR3 loop spans 15 amino acids. V gave up 3 bases and J gave up 5 bases; unmatched junction bases: 7. The CDR3 DNA reads as TGTGCCAGCAGTTTCCCAGCGGGAGGGCCCCACGAGCAGTACTTC. Its protein product is CASSFPAGGPHEQYF.

The chain employs TRBV7-9 and TRBJ2-3; TRBD2 matches 14 bases. The length of the CDR3 is 17 residues. Germline-derived CDR1 and CDR2 are SEHNR and FQNEAQ (reference sequence). With V trimmed by 1 base and J by 3 bases, 3 bases remained unmatched. The CDR3 DNA sequence: TGTGCCAGCAGCTTAGTGGGACTAGCGGGAGAAACAGATACGCAGTATTTT. Its translation is CASSLVGLAGETDTQYF. Looking up the rest from reference TRBV7-9 and TRBJ2-3 gives the full variable domain: DTGVSQNPRHKITKRGQNVTFRCDPISEHNRLYWYRQTLGQGPEFLTYFQNEAQLEKSRLLSDRFSAERPKGSFSTLEIQRTEQGDSAMYLCASSLVGLAGETDTQYFGPGTRLTVL.

V is TRBV4-2 and J is TRBJ2-3, with D unclear. CDR1 and CDR2 from the germline V gene are LGHNA and YNFKEQ. CDR3 size: 13 residues. V was pared by 1 base and J by 1 base, with 3 bases between. The CDR3 is CASSQGRTDTQYF. The DNA for the CDR3 is TGTGCCAGCAGCCAAGGACGCACAGATACGCAGTATTTT.

The chain recombines TRBV7-9 with TRBJ2-2, with TRBD2 identical over 11 bases. Germline lookup yields CDR1 SEHNR and CDR2 FQNEAQ (reference sequence). This CDR3 comprises 17 residues. Trimming at V came to 5 bases and at J to 3 bases, leaving 8 bases not matched to a gene. The CDR3 bases are TGTGCCAGCAGCCGGGCCGGGACTAGCGGATACACCGGGGAGCTGTTTTTT. Translated, it gives CASSRAGTSGYTGELFF.

Written as DNA, the CDR3 is TGCGCCAGCAGCTTCCAAGTAAGCTCCTACGAGCAGTACTTC. Protein product: CASSFQVSSYEQYF. The chain carries TRBV5-1 and TRBJ2-7; unclear D gene. Looked up from germline, CDR1 is SGHRS and CDR2 is YFSETQ. Between the trimmed V and J ends, which lost 2 bases and 0 bases, there was a span of 9 bases. This CDR3 is built from 14 residues.

V gene TRBV7-2 combines with J gene TRBJ1-2; 9 nucleotides agree with TRBD1. The CDR3 totals 15 residues. Germline assignment: CDR1 SGHTA and CDR2 FQGNSA. The ends lost 5 bases at V and 4 bases at J; junction bases unmatched: 8. Here the CDR3 DNA reads TGTGCCAGCAGCCCTTGGACAGGGGATAGCTATGGCTACACCTTC. It codes for CASSPWTGDSYGYTF.

In DNA, the CDR3 is TGTGCCAGCAGCCCCACGGTCTCTGGATCCTACAATGAGCAGTTCTTC. Encoded protein: CASSPTVSGSYNEQFF. The V and J genes are TRBV11-1 and TRBJ2-1, with D hard to call. Between the trimmed V and J ends, which lost 5 bases and 1 base, there was a span of 15 bases. The CDR3 has 16 residues. Germline V gives CDR1 SGHAT, CDR2 FQDESV (reference sequence). Together with reference TRBV11-1 and TRBJ2-1, the CDR3 gives the full variable domain: EAEVAQSPRYKITEKSQAVAFWCDPISGHATLYWYRQILGQGPELLVQFQDESVVDDSQLPKDRFSAERLKGVDSTLKIQPAELGDSAMYLCASSPTVSGSYNEQFFGPGTRLTVL.

The V and J genes are TRBV28 and TRBJ1-1; 8 bases are a match to TRBD1. The CDR3 length is 16 residues. Trimming took 5 bases from V and 0 from J; bases not matched to a gene: 8. Germline V CDR1 and CDR2: MDHEN, SYDVKM. The CDR3 DNA reads as TGTGCCAGCAGTCCCAGGGGGCAAGGGGTGAACACTGAAGCTTTCTTT. This encodes CASSPRGQGVNTEAFF.

The rearrangement links TRBV3-1 (or the pseudogene TRBV3-2) to TRBJ2-1; the match to TRBD2 covers 10 bases. Germline assignment: CDR1 LGHDT and CDR2 YNNKEL (reference sequence). This CDR3 contains 16 residues. J was trimmed by 5 bases and V by 9 bases; bases with no gene match: 13. CDR3 residues: CASNPSSSGRNNEQFF. In DNA, the CDR3 is TGTGCCAGTAACCCAAGCTCTAGCGGGAGAAACAATGAGCAGTTCTTC.

This clone occurred a few times. The chain carries TRBV6-5 and TRBJ1-6; 9 bases are shared with TRBD1. This CDR3 is 14 amino acids long. Per germline, CDR1 MNHEY and CDR2 SVGAGI. The junction had 4 bases not matched to a gene; V was cut back by 6 bases and J by 7 bases. CDR3: CASSRQGGNSPLHF. For the CDR3, the DNA is TGTGCCAGCAGCAGACAGGGGGGGAATTCACCCCTCCACTTT.

The rearrangement uses TRBV2 and TRBJ2-1; TRBD2 agrees at 9 bases. In germline, CDR1 is SNHLY, CDR2 FYNNEI. The J segment lost 8 bases and the V segment lost 4 bases, leaving 21 bases of the junction unmatched. This CDR3 contains 19 residues. The CDR3 protein is CASSVLPYAGGSLGDEQFF. The CDR3 nucleotides read TGTGCCAGCAGTGTTCTGCCGTACGCGGGAGGGTCGTTGGGGGATGAGCAGTTCTTC. Full variable domain (missing parts from reference TRBV2 and TRBJ2-1): EPEVTQTPSHQVTQMGQEVILRCVPISNHLYFYWYRQILGQKVEFLVSFYNNEISEKSEIFDDQFSVERPDGSNFTLKIRSTKLEDSAMYFCASSVLPYAGGSLGDEQFFGPGTRLTVL.

The table lists this clone with a few counts. This rearrangement joins TRBV19 to TRBJ1-4, with D possibly matching TRBD1 (6 bases). V lost 8 bases and J lost 6, with 16 bases in between. Germline lookup yields CDR1 LNHDA and CDR2 SQIVND (reference sequence). The length of the CDR3 is 14 residues. The CDR3 DNA follows: TGTGCCAGTGGATTTTCCGGGACACATGAAAAACTGTTTTTT. Protein: CASGFSGTHEKLFF.

This rearrangement joins TRBV2 to TRBJ1-2; possible D gene TRBD1, 5 bases. Between the trimmed V and J ends, which lost 7 bases and 1 base, there was a span of 13 bases. The CDR3 is made up of 14 amino acids. Germline CDR1 and CDR2: SNHLY and FYNNEI. In DNA, the CDR3 is TGTGCCAGCAAGGGGCCAGGGCTTAACTATGGCTACACCTTC. This translates into CASKGPGLNYGYTF.

The chain uses TRBV23-1 and TRBJ2-7, with 10 positions matching TRBD1. TRBV23-1 is annotated as an ORF whose role is uncertain. The ends lost 0 bases at V and 5 bases at J; junction bases unmatched: 7. The CDR3 extends over 16 amino acids. The CDR3 region has the DNA TGCGCCAGCAGTCAATCCGCGACAGGGGGCAGCCACGAGCAGTACTTC. It codes for CASSQSATGGSHEQYF.

In DNA form, the CDR3 reads TGTGCCAGCTCACGGACTAGCGGGAGGACAGATACGCAGTATTTT. Encoded protein: CASSRTSGRTDTQYF. V gene TRBV18 combines with J gene TRBJ2-3; 14 nucleotides match TRBD2. CDR1 KGHSH and CDR2 LQKENI come from the germline V gene. V was clipped by 4 bases and J by 3 bases; unmatched bases: 0. This CDR3 is 15 amino acids long.

The gene calls are TRBV7-3 and TRBJ2-1; 9 bases agree with TRBD2. This CDR3 has 14 amino acids. With 4 bases clipped from V and 5 bases from J, the junction kept 3 bases outside the gene matches. The germline V gene encodes CDR1 SGHTA and CDR2 FQGTGA. The CDR3 loop is CASSSGLANNEQFF. CDR3 in DNA: TGTGCCAGCAGCTCCGGACTAGCGAACAATGAGCAGTTCTTC.

The rearrangement joins TRBV28 to TRBJ2-3, with TRBD2 identical over 12 bases. Germline V gene sequence: CDR1 MDHEN, CDR2 SYDVKM. The CDR3 loop spans 18 amino acids. The trim removed 5 bases at V and 0 bases at J, leaving 9 bases unmatched. CDR3 in DNA: TGTGCCAGCAGTACCGGACTAGCGGGATCACCCAGCACAGATACGCAGTATTTT. This gives the protein CASSTGLAGSPSTDTQYF.

The chain employs TRBV6-5 and TRBJ2-5; 8 nucleotides align to TRBD2. V trimming: 6 bases; J trimming: 5 bases; junction bases outside the gene matches: 8. In germline, CDR1 is MNHEY, CDR2 SVGAGI. CDR3 size: 14 residues. The CDR3 DNA reads TGTGCCAGCAGCCAGCGGGAGAGGCGGGAGACCCAGTACTTC. The encoded protein is CASSQRERRETQYF.

The chain links TRBV3-1 (or the pseudogene TRBV3-2) to TRBJ2-1, with TRBD1 as a possible D gene (6 bases). Trimming took off 2 bases at V and 3 bases at J, with 8 bases between the two ends. In germline, CDR1 is LGHDT, CDR2 YNNKEL (reference sequence). The CDR3 sequence is 14 residues long. CDR3 region: CASSQSTGYNEQFF. CDR3 in DNA: TGTGCCAGCAGCCAATCGACAGGCTACAATGAGCAGTTCTTC.

The V and J genes are TRBV11-3 and TRBJ1-1; TRBD1 might be the D (5 bases). V was trimmed by 5 bases and J by 1 base, leaving 11 bases between them. The germline V gene encodes CDR1 SGHNT and CDR2 YENEEA. This CDR3 is 14 amino acids long. Here the CDR3 reads CASSPGWPNTEAFF. CDR3 coding DNA: TGTGCCAGCAGCCCAGGGTGGCCGAACACTGAAGCTTTCTTT.

This chain joins TRBV25-1 and TRBJ2-7; no firm D call. The CDR3 length is 14 residues. Germline values: CDR1 MGHDK, CDR2 SYGVNS. Trimming removed 5 bases from V and 7 bases from J, with 18 bases in between. Written as DNA, the CDR3 is TGTGCCAGCAGTCCGTCCGGGCAAAGTGGGGAGCAGTACTTC. It is translated as CASSPSGQSGEQYF.

The CDR3 coding sequence is TGTGCCAGCAGCCCCAATGGCGGGAGGTCAAGCGAGCAGTTCTTC. Protein sequence: CASSPNGGRSSEQFF. The V and J genes are TRBV7-2 and TRBJ2-1; 8 bases are shared with TRBD2. Losses at the gene ends were 5 bases for V and 10 bases for J; bases not matched to a gene: 13. Germline CDR1 and CDR2: SGHTA and FQGNSA. This CDR3 is 15 amino acids long.

The chain joins TRBV18 to TRBJ1-1; unclear D gene. Deletions cut 2 bases from V and 1 base from J, with 8 bases between. There are 14 residues in the CDR3. Germline CDR1 KGHSH, CDR2 LQKENI. In DNA, the CDR3 is TGTGCCAGCTCACCATCCCAAAGGAACACTGAAGCTTTCTTT. It translates to CASSPSQRNTEAFF.